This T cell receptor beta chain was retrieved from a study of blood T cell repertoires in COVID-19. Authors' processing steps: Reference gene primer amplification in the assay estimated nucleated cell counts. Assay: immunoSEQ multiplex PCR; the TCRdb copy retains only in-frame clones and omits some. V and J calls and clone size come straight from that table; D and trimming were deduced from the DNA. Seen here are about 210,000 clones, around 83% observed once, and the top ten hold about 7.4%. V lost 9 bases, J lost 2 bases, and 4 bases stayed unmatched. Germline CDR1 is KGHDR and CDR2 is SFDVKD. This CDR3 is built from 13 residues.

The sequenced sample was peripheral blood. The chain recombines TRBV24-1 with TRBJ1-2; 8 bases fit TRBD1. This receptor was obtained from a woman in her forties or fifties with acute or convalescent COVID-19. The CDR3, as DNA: TGTGCCACCGCCAGACAGGGGAACTATGGCTACACCTTC. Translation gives CATARQGNYGYTF.